Following are 8 T cell receptor beta chains from one sample sequenced in a study of regulatory T cells in long-lasting Graves disease. As to time point: newly diagnosed GD, antithyroid drugs for less than 3 months. Making the TCR library involved RNA that had been extracted from PBMCs. Combining iRepertoire HTBI primers with Arm-PCR of CDR3 regions, the authors built TCR beta libraries. TCRdb re-analysed the multiplex PCR reads in MiXCR, keeping a single row per CDR3 protein. The sample includes 200,000 to 300,000 distinct CDR3 sequences, about 19% seen only once; the top ten take over 11%. The source material was peripheral blood mononuclear cells (PBMCs), sampled at new diagnosis, from a patient treated with antithyroid drugs. The receptors here all came from a female donor with Graves disease.

The V gene is TRBV19, the J gene TRBJ2-7, with a weak D call TRBD1 (5 bases). Germline values: CDR1 LNHDA, CDR2 SQIVND (reference sequence). V lost 3 bases and J 2 bases, leaving 8 bases between the germline ends. This CDR3 has 13 residues. CDR3 nucleotide sequence: TGTGCCAGTAGTATTTCCAGGGCCTACGAGCAGTACTTC. It specifies CASSISRAYEQYF.

The V and J genes are TRBV4-3 and TRBJ2-2; 16 positions agree with TRBD2. V shed 3 bases, J shed 10 bases, and the junction held 5 bases outside the gene matches. Germline CDR1 and CDR2: LGHNA and YSLEER. The CDR3 runs 16 residues. The CDR3 spells CASSQTGTSGRVELFF. CDR3 in DNA: TGCGCCAGCAGCCAGACCGGGACTAGCGGGAGGGTGGAGCTGTTTTTT.

This clonotype was picked up many times. The chain has TRBV28 and TRBJ2-3, with 7 bases lining up with TRBD2. The length of the CDR3 is 14 residues. Germline V gene data show CDR1 as MDHEN and CDR2 as SYDVKM. The V and J ends lost 3 bases and 1 base, in that order; junction bases with no gene match: 1. Here the CDR3 reads CASSFLAGTDTQYF. As DNA, the CDR3 is TGTGCCAGCAGTTTTCTAGCGGGCACAGATACGCAGTATTTT.

The CDR3 protein is CASSLKTGGGETQYF. The CDR3 nucleotides are TGTGCCAGCAGCCTTAAGACAGGTGGCGGAGAGACCCAGTACTTC. This chain uses TRBV9 with TRBJ2-5, with D perhaps TRBD1 (6 bases). CDR3 length: 15 residues. Trimming took off 4 bases at V and 4 bases at J, with 17 bases between the two ends. Germline CDR1 SGDLS, CDR2 YYNGEE.

This clonotype was observed at least ten times. The chain employs TRBV7-3 and TRBJ2-1; D is perhaps TRBD2 (5 bases). CDR1 is SGHTA, CDR2 FQGTGA, per germline. Trimming took 0 bases from V and 7 from J, leaving 10 bases between them. The CDR3 extends over 14 amino acids. DNA of the CDR3: TGTGCCAGCAGCTTAACACCGGGATCGAATGAGCAGTTCTTC. It translates to CASSLTPGSNEQFF. Combining the CDR3 with reference TRBV7-3 and TRBJ2-1 gives the whole variable domain GAGVSQTPSNKVTEKGKYVELRCDPISGHTALYWYRQSLGQGPEFLIYFQGTGAADDSGLPNDRFFAVRPEGSVSTLKIQRTERGDSAVYLCASSLTPGSNEQFFGPGTRLTVL.

There are many counts of this clonotype. The J gene is TRBJ2-7, the V gene TRBV10-1; possibly TRBD1 for D (6 bases). Trimming stripped 5 bases from V and 2 bases from J, with 13 bases between. CDR3 length: 14 residues. Per germline, CDR1 WNHNN and CDR2 SYGVQD (reference sequence). The DNA of the CDR3 is TGCGCCAGCAGTTCCGACAGGCTCCCCTACGAGCAGTACTTC. Its protein product is CASSSDRLPYEQYF.

The table lists this clonotype with a few counts. The genes are TRBV5-1 and TRBJ2-1, with 12 bases fitting TRBD2. The V segment lost 4 bases and the J segment 8 bases; nucleotides outside the gene matches: 10. The CDR3 runs 16 residues. Germline V gives CDR1 SGHRS, CDR2 YFSETQ. This CDR3 is CASSPTSGRGEDEQFF. CDR3 nucleotide sequence: TGCGCCAGCAGCCCGACTAGCGGGAGAGGGGAGGATGAGCAGTTCTTC.

This clonotype was seen ten or more times. This chain links TRBV7-9 with TRBJ1-2, with a possible D match to TRBD1 (5 bases). The CDR3 covers 15 residues. Looked up from germline, CDR1 is SEHNR and CDR2 is FQNEAQ (reference sequence). Trimming pared 1 base from V and 0 bases from J, leaving 9 bases between. CDR3 region: CASSLVRTTNYGYTF. In DNA form, the CDR3 reads TGTGCCAGCAGCTTAGTCAGGACAACTAACTATGGCTACACCTTC.